The next 17 T cell receptor beta chains were all read from a single sample in a study of T cell repertoires in cytomegalovirus infection. TCRdb re-called the reads through MiXCR, storing one row per CDR3 protein. Here the sample spans a few hundred thousand distinct CDR3 sequences, around 9.5% being singletons. The sequenced sample consisted of PBMCs. The receptors come from a human donor in good health (CMV status not recorded). Some clones in this sample may be carry-over from other donors' samples.

This clonotype occurred many times. The chain combines TRBV7-2 with TRBJ2-3; 14 bases match TRBD2. This CDR3 region has 17 residues. V lost 5 bases, J lost 2 bases, and 6 bases stayed unmatched. Looked up from germline, CDR1 is SGHTA and CDR2 is FQGNSA. CDR3 sequence (DNA): TGTGCCAGCAGCCGACTAGCGGGGGGGCAGATCACAGATACGCAGTATTTT. It codes for CASSRLAGGQITDTQYF.

The chain couples TRBV19 to TRBJ2-5; 7 nucleotides line up with TRBD1. This CDR3 has 16 residues. Per germline, CDR1 LNHDA and CDR2 SQIVND (reference sequence). V lost 3 bases to trimming and J lost 9 bases; unmatched junction nucleotides: 16. The CDR3 protein is CASSILQGPSKSPQYF. The DNA for the CDR3 is TGTGCCAGTAGTATTCTACAGGGGCCCTCCAAGAGCCCCCAGTACTTC.

This clonotype was detected ten times or more. The rearrangement links TRBV7-2 to TRBJ1-4; TRBD1 might be the D (6 bases). The CDR3 loop spans 14 amino acids. Germline V CDR1 and CDR2: SGHTA, FQGNSA. Trimming took off 6 bases at V and 4 bases at J, with 12 bases between the two ends. The CDR3 sequence: CASSIDRSNEKLFF. The CDR3 DNA reads as TGTGCCAGCAGTATCGACAGGAGTAATGAAAAACTGTTTTTT.

This clonotype was seen a few times. V and J are TRBV7-9 and TRBJ1-2; D gene ambiguous. The CDR3 contains 14 residues. Trimming took 2 bases from V and 6 from J, leaving 13 bases between them. CDR1 is SEHNR, CDR2 FQNEAQ, per germline (reference sequence). CDR3 region: CASSLIERLHGYTF. The CDR3 bases are TGTGCCAGCAGCTTAATCGAGCGTCTCCATGGCTACACCTTC.

This clonotype was observed at least ten times. The chain combines TRBV6-2 or TRBV6-3 with TRBJ1-2, with TRBD1 matching over 10 bases. This CDR3 comprises 14 residues. J was trimmed by 4 bases and V by 6 bases; bases with no gene match: 5. CDR1 is MNHEY and CDR2 is SVGEGT in the germline V gene. The CDR3 region has the DNA TGTGCCAGCAGCCAGGGACAGGGGACCTATGGCTACACCTTC. This encodes CASSQGQGTYGYTF.

In its sample, this clonotype was seen many times. This sequence joins TRBV19 and TRBJ2-5; D gene ambiguous. Germline CDR1 and CDR2: LNHDA and SQIVND (reference sequence). There are 13 residues in the CDR3. Trimming stripped 3 bases from V and 5 bases from J, with 10 bases between. As DNA, the CDR3 is TGTGCCAGTAGTATCTCCGGTTTGGAGACCCAGTACTTC. Translating gives CASSISGLETQYF.

The chain couples TRBV3-1 to TRBJ2-5, with 8 bases matching TRBD2. J lost 3 bases, V lost 3 bases, and 0 bases had no gene match. The germline V gene encodes CDR1 LGHDT and CDR2 YNNKEL (reference sequence). The CDR3 has 13 residues. The CDR3 reads CASSHSGKETQYF. The CDR3, as DNA: TGTGCCAGCAGCCATAGCGGGAAAGAGACCCAGTACTTC.

J is TRBJ2-1 and V is TRBV28; the D gene could be TRBD1 or TRBD2 (5 bases each). V was trimmed by 6 bases and J by 12 bases, leaving 18 bases between them. Germline V gene sequence: CDR1 MDHEN, CDR2 SYDVKM. The CDR3 totals 13 residues. CDR3 bases: TGTGCCAGCAGAACCGGGACCCCTCCCACGCAGTTCTTC. As protein: CASRTGTPPTQFF.

A few counts support this clonotype. The rearrangement links TRBV4-3 to TRBJ2-1, with D possibly TRBD2 on 5 matching bases. The germline V gene encodes CDR1 LGHNA and CDR2 YSLEER. This CDR3 is 14 amino acids long. Trimming pared 0 bases from V and 8 bases from J, leaving 11 bases between. The CDR3 protein is CASSQDSGVYEQFF. In DNA form, the CDR3 reads TGCGCCAGCAGCCAAGATTCCGGGGTTTATGAGCAGTTCTTC.

The V gene is TRBV7-9, the J gene TRBJ1-1; perhaps TRBD1 as D (5 bases). V lost 2 bases to trimming and J lost 3 bases, with 13 bases between them. The CDR3 contains 15 residues. Per germline, CDR1 SEHNR and CDR2 FQNEAQ (reference sequence). CDR3 nucleotides: TGTGCCAGCAGCTTAACGAGGGGCCCGGACACTGAAGCTTTCTTT. Its translation: CASSLTRGPDTEAFF.

This chain uses TRBV4-1 with TRBJ2-2; D gene unclear. The CDR3 contains 17 residues. In germline, CDR1 is MGHRA, CDR2 YSYEKL. Trimming shortened V by 0 bases and J by 2 bases, and 13 bases separated the two germline ends. This CDR3 is CASSQDPNPSNTGELFF. In DNA, the CDR3 is TGCGCCAGCAGCCAAGACCCGAACCCCTCCAACACCGGGGAGCTGTTTTTT.

The genes are TRBV6-1 and TRBJ2-7, with TRBD1 as a possible D gene (6 bases). Trimming cost V 1 base and J 3 bases, with 10 bases left between them. Germline V gene data show CDR1 as MNHNS and CDR2 as SASEGT. There are 14 residues in the CDR3. CDR3 region: CASSEGRGYYEQYF. For the CDR3, the DNA is TGTGCCAGCAGTGAAGGCAGGGGATACTACGAGCAGTACTTC.

This clonotype was seen ten or more times. The J gene is TRBJ1-5, the V gene TRBV7-9; weak D call: TRBD1 (6 bases). This CDR3 has 17 amino acids. The V gene lost 1 base and the J gene lost 3 bases, with 16 bases spanning the gap. Germline CDR1 SEHNR, CDR2 FQNEAQ (reference sequence). The CDR3 DNA reads TGTGCCAGCAGCTTAGGGCCCCGGACAGCCGTCAATCAGCCCCAGCATTTT. Encoded protein: CASSLGPRTAVNQPQHF.

This clonotype was recorded a few times. The J gene is TRBJ2-5, the V gene TRBV19; 7 bases are a match to TRBD1. The CDR3 spans 15 residues. V lost 4 bases and J lost 1; bases outside the gene matches: 6. Germline values: CDR1 LNHDA, CDR2 SQIVND (reference sequence). DNA of the CDR3: TGTGCCAGTAGTAGGGGGACAGTCACCCAAGAGACCCAGTACTTC. This codes for CASSRGTVTQETQYF.

The V call is TRBV6-2 or TRBV6-3, the J call TRBJ2-3; TRBD2 is a possible D gene (6 bases). CDR3 length: 15 residues. V was clipped by 2 bases and J by 5 bases, with 14 bases between them. Germline CDR1 is MNHEY and CDR2 is SVGEGT. CDR3 protein: CASSYKLAEGDTQYF. DNA of the CDR3: TGTGCCAGCAGTTACAAACTAGCCGAGGGAGATACGCAGTATTTT.

Only a few counts were recorded for this clonotype. J is TRBJ1-1 and V is TRBV10-3, with D possibly being TRBD1 (5 bases). Germline CDR1 and CDR2: ENHRY and SYGVKD. The CDR3 has 15 amino acids. V lost 0 bases and J lost 1, with 9 bases in between. The CDR3 DNA is TGTGCCATCAGTGAGTCATGGAGGGGGAACACTGAAGCTTTCTTT. Translating gives CAISESWRGNTEAFF.

The chain has TRBV11-1 and TRBJ2-1, with D possibly TRBD2 on 7 matching bases. The length of the CDR3 is 16 residues. Germline V gene sequence: CDR1 SGHAT, CDR2 FQDESV (reference sequence). V was shortened by 5 bases and J by 2 bases, with 16 bases between the two germline ends. CDR3 protein: CASSRGPSGTYNEQFF. For the CDR3, the DNA is TGTGCCAGCAGCCGGGGGCCTAGCGGAACCTACAATGAGCAGTTCTTC.